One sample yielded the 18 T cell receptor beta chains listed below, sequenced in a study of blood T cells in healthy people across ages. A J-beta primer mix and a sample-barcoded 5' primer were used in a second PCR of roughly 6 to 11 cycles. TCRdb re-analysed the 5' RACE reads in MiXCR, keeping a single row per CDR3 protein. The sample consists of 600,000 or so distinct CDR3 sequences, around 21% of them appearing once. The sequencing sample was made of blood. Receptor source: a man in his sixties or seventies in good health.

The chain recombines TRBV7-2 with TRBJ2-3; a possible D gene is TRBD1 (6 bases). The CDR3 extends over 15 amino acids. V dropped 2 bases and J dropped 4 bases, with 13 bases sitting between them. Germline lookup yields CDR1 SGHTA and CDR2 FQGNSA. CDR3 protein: CASSLSSRTADTQYF. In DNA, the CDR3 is TGTGCCAGCAGCTTATCTTCGAGGACAGCAGATACGCAGTATTTT.

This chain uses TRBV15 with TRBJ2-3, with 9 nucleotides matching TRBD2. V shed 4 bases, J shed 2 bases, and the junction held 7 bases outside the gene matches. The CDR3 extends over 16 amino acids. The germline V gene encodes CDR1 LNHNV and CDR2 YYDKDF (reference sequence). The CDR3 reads CATSTRTSATTDTQYF. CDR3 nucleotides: TGTGCCACCAGCACCAGGACTAGCGCGACCACAGATACGCAGTATTTT.

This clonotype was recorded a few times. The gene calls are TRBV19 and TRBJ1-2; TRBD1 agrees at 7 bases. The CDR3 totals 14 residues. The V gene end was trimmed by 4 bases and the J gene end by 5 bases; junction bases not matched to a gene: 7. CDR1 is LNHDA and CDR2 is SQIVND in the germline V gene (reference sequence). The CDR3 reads CASSTMGQIYGYTF. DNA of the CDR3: TGTGCCAGTAGTACGATGGGACAGATATATGGCTACACCTTC.

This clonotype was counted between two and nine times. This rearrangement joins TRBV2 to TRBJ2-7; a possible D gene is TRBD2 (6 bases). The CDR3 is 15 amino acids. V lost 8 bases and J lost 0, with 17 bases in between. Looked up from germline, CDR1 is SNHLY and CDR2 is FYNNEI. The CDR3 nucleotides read TGTGCCAGCGGGAGGACAATTATAAGCTCCTACGAGCAGTACTTC. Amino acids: CASGRTIISSYEQYF.

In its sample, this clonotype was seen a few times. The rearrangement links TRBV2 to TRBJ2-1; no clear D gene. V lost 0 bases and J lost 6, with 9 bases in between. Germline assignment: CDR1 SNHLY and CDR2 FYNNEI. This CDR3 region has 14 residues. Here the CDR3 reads CASSEALPGNEQFF. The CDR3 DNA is TGTGCCAGCAGTGAAGCGCTACCAGGCAATGAGCAGTTCTTC.

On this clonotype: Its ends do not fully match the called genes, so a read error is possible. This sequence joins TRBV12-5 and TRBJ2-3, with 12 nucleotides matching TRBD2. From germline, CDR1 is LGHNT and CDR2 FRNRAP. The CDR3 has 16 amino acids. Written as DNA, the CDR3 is TGTGCTAGCGGTTCAGTGACTAGCGGGAGTACAGATACGCAGTATTTT. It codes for CASGSVTSGSTDTQYF. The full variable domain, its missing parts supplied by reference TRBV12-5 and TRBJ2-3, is DARVTQTPRHKVTEMGQEVTMRCQPILGHNTVFWYRQTMMQGLELLAYFRNRAPLDDSGMPKDRFSAEMPDATLATLKIQPSEPRDSAVYFCASGSVTSGSTDTQYFGPGTRLTVL.

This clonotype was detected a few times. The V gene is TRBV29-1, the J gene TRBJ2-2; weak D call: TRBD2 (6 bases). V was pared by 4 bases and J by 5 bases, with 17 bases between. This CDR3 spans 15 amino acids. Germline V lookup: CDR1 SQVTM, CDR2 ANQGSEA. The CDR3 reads CSVVRSGKETGELFF. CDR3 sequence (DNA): TGCAGCGTTGTACGTAGCGGCAAGGAGACCGGGGAGCTGTTTTTT.

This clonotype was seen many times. DNA for the CDR3: TGTGCCAGCAGCTTCGACAGGGGGCCCCACTACGAGCAGTACTTC. It is translated as CASSFDRGPHYEQYF. This sequence joins TRBV11-2 and TRBJ2-7, with 10 nucleotides matching TRBD1. V lost 3 bases to trimming and J lost 3 bases; unmatched junction nucleotides: 5. The germline CDR1 and CDR2 sequences are SGHAT and FQNNGV. The CDR3 covers 15 residues.

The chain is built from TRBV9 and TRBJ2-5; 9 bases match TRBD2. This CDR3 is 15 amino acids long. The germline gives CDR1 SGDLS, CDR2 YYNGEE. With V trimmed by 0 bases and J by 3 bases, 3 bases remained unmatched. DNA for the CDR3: TGTGCCAGCAGCGTAGGACTAGCGGTAGAAGAGACCCAGTACTTC. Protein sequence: CASSVGLAVEETQYF.

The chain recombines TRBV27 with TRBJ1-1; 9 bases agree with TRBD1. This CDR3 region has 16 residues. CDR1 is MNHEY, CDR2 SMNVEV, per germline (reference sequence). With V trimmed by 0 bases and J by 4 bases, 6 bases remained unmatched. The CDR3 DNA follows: TGTGCCAGCAGTTTATCCGGGACAGGGCTGCCCACTGAAGCTTTCTTT. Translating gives CASSLSGTGLPTEAFF.

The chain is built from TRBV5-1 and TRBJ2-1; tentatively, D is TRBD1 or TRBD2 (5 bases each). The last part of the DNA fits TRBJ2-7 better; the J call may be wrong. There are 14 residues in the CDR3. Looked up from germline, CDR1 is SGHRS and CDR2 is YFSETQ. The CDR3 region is CASSFGDLSYEQYF. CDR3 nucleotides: TGCGCCAGCAGCTTTGGGGACCTCTCCTACGAGCAGTACTTC.

CDR3 in amino acids: CASSPSGWDTEAFF. Here the CDR3 DNA reads TGTGCCAGCAGCCCATCAGGATGGGACACTGAAGCTTTCTTT. J is TRBJ1-1 and V is TRBV12-3 or TRBV12-4; D gene ambiguous. The CDR3 has 14 amino acids. With 6 bases removed from V and 3 bases from J, the gap between germline ends came to 14 bases.

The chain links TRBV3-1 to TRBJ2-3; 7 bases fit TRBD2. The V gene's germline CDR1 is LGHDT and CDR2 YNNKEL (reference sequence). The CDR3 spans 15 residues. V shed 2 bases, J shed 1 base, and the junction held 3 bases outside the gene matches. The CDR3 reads CASSQQGRGTDTQYF. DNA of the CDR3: TGTGCCAGCAGCCAACAAGGGAGGGGCACAGATACGCAGTATTTT.

The CDR3 sequence is CASSRGQGQPQHF. The CDR3 DNA is TGTGCCAGCTCCAGGGGGCAGGGTCAGCCCCAGCATTTT. This chain joins TRBV28 and TRBJ1-5, with TRBD1 matching over 8 bases. Germline V CDR1 and CDR2: MDHEN, SYDVKM. This CDR3 has 13 amino acids. The trim removed 8 bases at V and 6 bases at J, leaving 6 bases unmatched.

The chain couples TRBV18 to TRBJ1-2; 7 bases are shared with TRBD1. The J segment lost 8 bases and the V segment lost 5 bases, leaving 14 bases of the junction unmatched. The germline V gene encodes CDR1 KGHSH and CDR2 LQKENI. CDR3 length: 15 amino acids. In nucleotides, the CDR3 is TGTGCCAGCTCAGGCACCGGAATGCAGGGGGGCGGCTACACCTTC. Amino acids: CASSGTGMQGGGYTF.

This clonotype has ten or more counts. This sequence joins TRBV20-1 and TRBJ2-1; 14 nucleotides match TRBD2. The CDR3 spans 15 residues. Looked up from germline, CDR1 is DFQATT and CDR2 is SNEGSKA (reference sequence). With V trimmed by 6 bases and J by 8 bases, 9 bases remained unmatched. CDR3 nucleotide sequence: TGCAGTGCGGGACTAGCGGGAGAGCATATCGATGAGCAGTTCTTC. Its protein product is CSAGLAGEHIDEQFF.

The CDR3: CASSAASGPYEQYF. In DNA form, the CDR3 reads TGTGCCAGCAGTGCTGCTAGCGGGCCCTACGAGCAGTACTTC. The rearrangement links TRBV2 to TRBJ2-1; the match to TRBD2 covers 8 bases. TRBJ2-7 explains the end of the DNA better; the J call may be wrong. The CDR3 runs 14 residues. Germline V CDR1 and CDR2: SNHLY, FYNNEI.

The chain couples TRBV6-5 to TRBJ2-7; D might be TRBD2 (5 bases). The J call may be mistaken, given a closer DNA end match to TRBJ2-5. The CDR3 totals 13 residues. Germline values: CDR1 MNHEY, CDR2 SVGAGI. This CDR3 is CAARGQNQETQYF. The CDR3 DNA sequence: TGTGCCGCAAGAGGGCAGAATCAAGAGACCCAGTACTTC.